These 9 T cell receptor beta chains were sequenced from one sample in a study of shared clonotypes between healthy human individuals. Assay: immunoSEQ multiplex PCR; the TCRdb copy retains only in-frame clones and omits some. The data hold about 520,000 clones, with 95% to 96% observed a single time. The sequenced sample consisted of naive CD4+ T cells sorted from blood. The subset denotes: CD45RA+ positively selected. The receptors shown here come from a woman aged 25-40 years in good health.

This clone was seen a single time. The chain recombines TRBV6-5 with TRBJ1-2; 7 bases fit TRBD1. Germline assignment: CDR1 MNHEY and CDR2 SVGAGI. This CDR3 contains 13 residues. V shed 4 bases and J 8 bases; nucleotides not matched to a gene: 7. The CDR3: CASSFDRVRGYTF. CDR3 DNA: TGTGCCAGCAGTTTTGACAGGGTACGGGGCTACACCTTC.

The chain links TRBV7-9 to TRBJ2-1; 10 nucleotides agree with TRBD2. This CDR3 has 14 residues. Trimming took 3 bases from V and 8 from J; bases not matched to a gene: 4. The germline CDR1 and CDR2 sequences are SEHNR and FQNEAQ (reference sequence). This chain's CDR3 is CASSFRLAGDEQFF. DNA of the CDR3: TGTGCCAGCAGCTTCCGACTAGCGGGTGATGAGCAGTTCTTC.

J is TRBJ2-1 and V is TRBV7-2; 8 bases are a match to TRBD2. Germline trimming cut 5 bases from V and 6 bases from J; bases unmatched to any gene: 12. Germline V gene lookup returns CDR1 SGHTA and CDR2 FQGNSA. The CDR3 is 16 residues long. The CDR3 sequence: CASSPRSLAGANEQFF. The DNA for the CDR3 is TGTGCCAGCAGCCCAAGAAGCCTAGCGGGTGCCAATGAGCAGTTCTTC. The variable domain in full, with the rest retrieved from reference TRBV7-2 and TRBJ2-1, is GAGVSQSPSNKVTEKGKDVELRCDPISGHTALYWYRQSLGQGLEFLIYFQGNSAPDKSGLPSDRFSAERTGGSVSTLTIQRTQQEDSAVYLCASSPRSLAGANEQFFGPGTRLTVL.

The chain is built from TRBV14 and TRBJ2-7; D possibly matches TRBD1 or TRBD2 (5 bases each). CDR1 is SGHDN, CDR2 FVKESK, per germline. This CDR3 comprises 13 residues. V was trimmed by 3 bases and J by 6 bases, leaving 12 bases between them. The CDR3 DNA sequence: TGTGCCAGCAGCCATTCGGGGACGTCCGAGCAGTACTTC. Translation gives CASSHSGTSEQYF.

This sequence joins TRBV19 and TRBJ2-3, with D possibly matching TRBD2 (5 bases). Deletions cut 3 bases from V and 1 base from J, with 8 bases between. The CDR3 runs 14 residues. Germline V gene lookup returns CDR1 LNHDA and CDR2 SQIVND (reference sequence). The CDR3, as DNA: TGTGCCAGTAGTATGGCCGGGGGCACAGATACGCAGTATTTT. It encodes CASSMAGGTDTQYF.

This clone is a singleton in its sample. The chain has TRBV28 and TRBJ1-1; the D is unclear. V lost 3 bases and J lost 8, with 7 bases in between. This CDR3 spans 11 amino acids. From germline, CDR1 is MDHEN and CDR2 SYDVKM. CDR3 amino acids: CASSFLREAFF. CDR3 DNA: TGTGCCAGCAGTTTCCTCAGGGAAGCTTTCTTT.

The chain employs TRBV28 and TRBJ2-5; tentatively, D is TRBD2 (6 bases). Trimming removed 3 bases at V and 5 bases at J, with 13 bases between. The V gene's germline CDR1 is MDHEN and CDR2 SYDVKM. This CDR3 contains 14 residues. CDR3 protein: CASSLAGGVETQYF. In DNA form, the CDR3 reads TGTGCCAGCAGTTTGGCAGGAGGGGTTGAGACCCAGTACTTC.

In this sample, this clone turned up once. CDR3 bases: TGTGCCAGCTGTGGAGGGGGTGGTGACACAGATACGCAGTATTTT. It codes for CASCGGGGDTDTQYF. The V and J genes are TRBV28 and TRBJ2-3; the D call may be TRBD1 or TRBD2 (6 bases each). Germline assignment: CDR1 MDHEN and CDR2 SYDVKM. CDR3 size: 15 residues. Trimming removed 8 bases from V and 2 bases from J, with 17 bases in between.

This clone was counted a single time. The V gene is TRBV19, the J gene TRBJ2-2; no clear D. The CDR3 totals 15 residues. V lost 8 bases to trimming and J lost 4 bases, with 17 bases between them. The germline gives CDR1 LNHDA, CDR2 SQIVND (reference sequence). CDR3 protein: CASQMGRSLTGELFF. CDR3 nucleotide sequence: TGTGCCAGTCAAATGGGCAGGAGCCTCACCGGGGAGCTGTTTTTT. Full variable domain (rest looked up from reference TRBV19 and TRBJ2-2): DGGITQSPKYLFRKEGQNVTLSCEQNLNHDAMYWYRQDPGQGLRLIYYSQIVNDFQKGDIAEGYSVSREKKESFPLTVTSAQKNPTAFYLCASQMGRSLTGELFFGEGSRLTVL.